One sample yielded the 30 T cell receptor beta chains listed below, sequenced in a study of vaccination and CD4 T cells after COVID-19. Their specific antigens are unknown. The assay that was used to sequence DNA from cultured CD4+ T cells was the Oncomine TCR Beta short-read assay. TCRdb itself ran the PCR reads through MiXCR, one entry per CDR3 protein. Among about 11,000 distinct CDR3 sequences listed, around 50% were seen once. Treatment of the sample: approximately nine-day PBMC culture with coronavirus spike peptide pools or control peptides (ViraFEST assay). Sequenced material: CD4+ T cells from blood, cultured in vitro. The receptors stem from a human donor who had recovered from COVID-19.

As DNA, the CDR3 is TGCAGTGCTAGAGTGGGTAGTGAGACCCAGTACTTC. As protein: CSARVGSETQYF. This rearrangement joins TRBV20-1 to TRBJ2-5; unclear D gene. V was clipped by 1 base and J by 5 bases, with 8 bases between them. Germline CDR1 and CDR2: DFQATT and SNEGSKA (reference sequence). This CDR3 contains 12 residues.

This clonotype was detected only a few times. The CDR3 DNA is TGTGCCAGCAGTTACAGGGGCAGAGGGCACAATCAGCCCCAGCATTTT. It specifies CASSYRGRGHNQPQHF. This chain uses TRBV6-5 with TRBJ1-5; the D gene is possibly TRBD1 (5 bases). With 2 bases removed from V and 3 bases from J, the gap between germline ends came to 14 bases. This CDR3 is built from 16 residues. The germline V gene encodes CDR1 MNHEY and CDR2 SVGAGI.

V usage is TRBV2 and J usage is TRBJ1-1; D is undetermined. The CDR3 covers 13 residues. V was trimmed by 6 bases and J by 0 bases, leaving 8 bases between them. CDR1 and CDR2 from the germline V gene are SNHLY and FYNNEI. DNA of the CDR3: TGTGCCAGCAGGGTGCAGATGAACACTGAAGCTTTCTTT. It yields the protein CASRVQMNTEAFF.

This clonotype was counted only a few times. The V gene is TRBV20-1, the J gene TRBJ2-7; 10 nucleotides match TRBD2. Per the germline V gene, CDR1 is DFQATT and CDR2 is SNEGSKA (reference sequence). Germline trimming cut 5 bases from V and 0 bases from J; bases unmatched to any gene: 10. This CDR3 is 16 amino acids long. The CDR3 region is CSAGNPSGRNSYEQYF. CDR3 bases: TGCAGTGCTGGAAACCCTAGCGGGAGAAACTCCTACGAGCAGTACTTC.

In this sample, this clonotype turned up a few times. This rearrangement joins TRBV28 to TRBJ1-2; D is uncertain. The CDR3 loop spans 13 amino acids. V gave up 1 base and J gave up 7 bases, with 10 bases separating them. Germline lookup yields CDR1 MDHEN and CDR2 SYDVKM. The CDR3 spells CASSLSEQRGYTF. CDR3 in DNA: TGTGCCAGCAGTTTATCTGAACAACGTGGCTACACCTTC.

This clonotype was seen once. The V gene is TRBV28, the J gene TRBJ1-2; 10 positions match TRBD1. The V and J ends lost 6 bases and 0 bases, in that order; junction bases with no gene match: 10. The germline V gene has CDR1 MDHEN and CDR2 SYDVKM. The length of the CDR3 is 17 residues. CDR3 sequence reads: CASSGLGQGTTNYGYTF. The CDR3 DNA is TGTGCCAGCAGCGGGTTGGGACAGGGGACTACTAACTATGGCTACACCTTC.

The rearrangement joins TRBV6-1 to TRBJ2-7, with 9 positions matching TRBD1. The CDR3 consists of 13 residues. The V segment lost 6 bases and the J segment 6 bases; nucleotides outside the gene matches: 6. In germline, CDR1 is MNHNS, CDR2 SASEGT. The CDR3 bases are TGTGCCAGCAGGGCCGGGACAGGGCGCGAGCAGTACTTC. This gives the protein CASRAGTGREQYF.

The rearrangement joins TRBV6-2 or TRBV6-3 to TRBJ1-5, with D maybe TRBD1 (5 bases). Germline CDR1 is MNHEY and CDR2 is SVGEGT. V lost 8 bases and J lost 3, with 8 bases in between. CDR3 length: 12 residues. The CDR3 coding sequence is TGTGCCAGCGGGGCGGTCAATCAGCCCCAGCATTTT. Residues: CASGAVNQPQHF.

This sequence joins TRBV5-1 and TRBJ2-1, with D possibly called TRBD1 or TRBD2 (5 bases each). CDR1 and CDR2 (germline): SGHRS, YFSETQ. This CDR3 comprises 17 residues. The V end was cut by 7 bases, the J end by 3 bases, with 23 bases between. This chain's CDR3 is CASRSLGEQGDYNEQFF. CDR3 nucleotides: TGCGCCAGCCGATCACTCGGGGAGCAGGGTGACTACAATGAGCAGTTCTTC.

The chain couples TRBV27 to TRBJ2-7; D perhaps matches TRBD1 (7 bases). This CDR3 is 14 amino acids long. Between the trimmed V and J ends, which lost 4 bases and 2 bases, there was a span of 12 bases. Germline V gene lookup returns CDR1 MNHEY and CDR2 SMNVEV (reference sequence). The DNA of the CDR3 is TGTGCCAGCAGTTACACAGGGGAGGCCTACGAGCAGTACTTC. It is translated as CASSYTGEAYEQYF.

The CDR3 DNA reads TGTGCCAGCACCTCAATCATCGAGACCCAGTACTTC. Translation gives CASTSIIETQYF. The chain couples TRBV6-2 or TRBV6-3 to TRBJ2-5; D ambiguous. V lost 7 bases to trimming and J lost 5 bases, with 11 bases between them. The germline V gene has CDR1 MNHEY and CDR2 SVGEGT. This CDR3 contains 12 residues.

CDR3 loop: CASRPTGGGSPLHF. CDR3 sequence (DNA): TGTGCCAGCAGGCCGACAGGGGGGGGTTCACCCCTCCACTTT. The V and J genes are TRBV6-1 and TRBJ1-6, with 9 bases aligning to TRBD1. V trimming: 6 bases; J trimming: 9 bases; junction bases outside the gene matches: 6. Germline V gene data show CDR1 as MNHNS and CDR2 as SASEGT. CDR3 size: 14 residues.

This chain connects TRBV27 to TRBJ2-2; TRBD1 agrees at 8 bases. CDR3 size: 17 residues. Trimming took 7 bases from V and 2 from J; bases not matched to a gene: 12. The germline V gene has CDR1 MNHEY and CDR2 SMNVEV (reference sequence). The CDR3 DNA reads TGTGCCAGCACTATCGTCGGGCAGGGGGCAAACACCGGGGAGCTGTTTTTT. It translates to CASTIVGQGANTGELFF.

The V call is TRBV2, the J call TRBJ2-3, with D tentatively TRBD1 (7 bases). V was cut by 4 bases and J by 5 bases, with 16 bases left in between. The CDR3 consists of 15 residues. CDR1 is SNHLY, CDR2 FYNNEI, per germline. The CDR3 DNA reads TGTGCCAGCAGTGGGGACCGTCAGGGGGGAGATACGCAGTATTTT. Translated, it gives CASSGDRQGGDTQYF.

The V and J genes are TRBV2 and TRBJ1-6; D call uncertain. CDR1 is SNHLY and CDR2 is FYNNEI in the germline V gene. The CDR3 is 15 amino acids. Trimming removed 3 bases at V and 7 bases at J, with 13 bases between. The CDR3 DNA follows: TGTGCCAGCAGTGAGGGTTATGGCCAAAATTCACCCCTCCACTTT. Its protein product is CASSEGYGQNSPLHF.

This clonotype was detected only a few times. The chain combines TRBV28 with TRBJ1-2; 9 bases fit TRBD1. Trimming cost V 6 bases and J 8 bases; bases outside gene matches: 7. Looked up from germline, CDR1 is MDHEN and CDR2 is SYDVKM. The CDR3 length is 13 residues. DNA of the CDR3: TGTGCCAGCAGGATACAGGGGGCGTTAGGCTACACCTTC. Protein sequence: CASRIQGALGYTF.

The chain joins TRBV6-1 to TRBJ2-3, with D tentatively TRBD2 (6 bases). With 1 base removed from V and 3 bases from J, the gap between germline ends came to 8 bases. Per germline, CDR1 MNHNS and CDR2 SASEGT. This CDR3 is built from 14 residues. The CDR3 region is CASSEGRDTDTQYF. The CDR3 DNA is TGTGCCAGCAGTGAAGGGCGGGATACAGATACGCAGTATTTT.

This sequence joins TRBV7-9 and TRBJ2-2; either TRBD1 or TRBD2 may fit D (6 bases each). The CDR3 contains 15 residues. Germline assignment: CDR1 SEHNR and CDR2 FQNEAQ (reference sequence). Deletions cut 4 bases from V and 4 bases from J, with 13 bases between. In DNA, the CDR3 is TGTGCCAGCAGCTCCGACAGGAGGGTCACCGGGGAGCTGTTTTTT. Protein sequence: CASSSDRRVTGELFF.

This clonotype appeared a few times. The CDR3 coding sequence is TGCAGTGCTAGAGGGGTGACTAGCGGGAGGGTGGCAGATACGCAGTATTTT. This codes for CSARGVTSGRVADTQYF. The chain links TRBV20-1 to TRBJ2-3, with 14 bases lining up with TRBD2. CDR1 DFQATT and CDR2 SNEGSKA come from the germline V gene (reference sequence). The V segment lost 1 base and the J segment 4 bases; nucleotides outside the gene matches: 7. The CDR3 totals 17 residues.

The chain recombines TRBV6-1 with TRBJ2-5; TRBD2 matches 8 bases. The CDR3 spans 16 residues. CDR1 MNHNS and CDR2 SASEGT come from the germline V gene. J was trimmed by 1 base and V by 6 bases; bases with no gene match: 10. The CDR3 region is CASSSGGAGGQETQYF. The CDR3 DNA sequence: TGTGCCAGCAGCTCCGGGGGGGCGGGGGGCCAAGAGACCCAGTACTTC.

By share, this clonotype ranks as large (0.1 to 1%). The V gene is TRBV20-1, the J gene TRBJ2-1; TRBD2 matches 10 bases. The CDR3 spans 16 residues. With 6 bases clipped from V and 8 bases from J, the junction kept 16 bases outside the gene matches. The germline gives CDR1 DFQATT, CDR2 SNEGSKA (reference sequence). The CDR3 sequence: CSAPLLVAGGTDEQFF. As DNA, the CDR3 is TGCAGTGCCCCCCTCCTGGTAGCGGGAGGAACCGATGAGCAGTTCTTC.

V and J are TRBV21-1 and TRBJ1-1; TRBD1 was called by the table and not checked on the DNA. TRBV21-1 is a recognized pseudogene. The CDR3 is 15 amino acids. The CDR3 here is CASSKGGQGDTEAFF. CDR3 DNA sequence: TGTGCCAGCAGCAAAGGGGGACAAGGGGACACTGAAGCTTTCTTT.

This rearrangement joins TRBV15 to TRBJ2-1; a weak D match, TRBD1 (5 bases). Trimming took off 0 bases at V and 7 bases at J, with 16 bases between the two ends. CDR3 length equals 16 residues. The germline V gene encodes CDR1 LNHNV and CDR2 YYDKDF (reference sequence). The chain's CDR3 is CATSRDKGRAFNEQFF. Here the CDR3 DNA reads TGTGCCACCAGCAGAGATAAGGGCAGGGCCTTTAATGAGCAGTTCTTC.

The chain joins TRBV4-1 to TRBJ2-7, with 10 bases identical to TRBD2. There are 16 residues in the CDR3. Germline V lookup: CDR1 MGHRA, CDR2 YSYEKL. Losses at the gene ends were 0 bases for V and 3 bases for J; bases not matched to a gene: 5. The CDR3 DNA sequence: TGCGCCAGCAGCCAAGATTTGCTAGCGGGAGTCTACGAGCAGTACTTC. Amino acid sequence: CASSQDLLAGVYEQYF.

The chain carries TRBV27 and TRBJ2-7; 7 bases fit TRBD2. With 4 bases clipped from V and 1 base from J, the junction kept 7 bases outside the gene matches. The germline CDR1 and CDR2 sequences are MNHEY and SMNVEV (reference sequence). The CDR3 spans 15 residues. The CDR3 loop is CASSWGGRMSYEQYF. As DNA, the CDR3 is TGTGCCAGCAGTTGGGGGGGACGGATGTCCTACGAGCAGTACTTC.

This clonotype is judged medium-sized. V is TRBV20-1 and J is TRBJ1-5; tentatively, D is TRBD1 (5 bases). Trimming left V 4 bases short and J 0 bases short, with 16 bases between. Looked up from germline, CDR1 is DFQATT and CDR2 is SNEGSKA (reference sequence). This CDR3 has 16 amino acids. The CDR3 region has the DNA TGCAGTGCTAACAAAGACAGTGGAAATAGCAATCAGCCCCAGCATTTT. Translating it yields CSANKDSGNSNQPQHF.

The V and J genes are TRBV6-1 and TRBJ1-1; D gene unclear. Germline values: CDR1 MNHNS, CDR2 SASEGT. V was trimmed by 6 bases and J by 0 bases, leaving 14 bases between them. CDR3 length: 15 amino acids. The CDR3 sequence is CASRFRDGMNTEAFF. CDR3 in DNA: TGTGCCAGCAGATTCAGAGACGGCATGAACACTGAAGCTTTCTTT.

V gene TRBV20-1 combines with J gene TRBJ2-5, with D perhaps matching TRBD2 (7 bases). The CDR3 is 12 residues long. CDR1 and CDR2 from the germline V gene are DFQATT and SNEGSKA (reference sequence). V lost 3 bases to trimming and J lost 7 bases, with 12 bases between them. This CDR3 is CSASGGQLTQYF. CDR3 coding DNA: TGCAGTGCTAGCGGGGGGCAATTGACCCAGTACTTC.

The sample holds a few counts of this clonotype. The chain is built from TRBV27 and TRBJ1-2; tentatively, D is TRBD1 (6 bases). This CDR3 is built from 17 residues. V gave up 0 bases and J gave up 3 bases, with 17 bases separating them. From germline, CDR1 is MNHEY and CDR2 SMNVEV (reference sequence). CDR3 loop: CASSLSPSGTRDYGYTF. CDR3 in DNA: TGTGCCAGCAGTTTATCACCATCCGGGACAAGGGACTATGGCTACACCTTC.

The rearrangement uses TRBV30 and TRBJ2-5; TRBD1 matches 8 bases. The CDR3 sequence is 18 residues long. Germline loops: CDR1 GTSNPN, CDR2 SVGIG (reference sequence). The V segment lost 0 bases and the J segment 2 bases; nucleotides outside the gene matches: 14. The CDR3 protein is CAWSVRTLLGDRQETQYF. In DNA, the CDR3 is TGTGCCTGGAGTGTACGAACCCTTCTGGGGGACAGGCAAGAGACCCAGTACTTC.